The rows below give T cell receptor beta chains drawn from one sample of a study of cytomegalovirus exposure and HLA in healthy donors. Assay: immunoSEQ multiplex PCR; the TCRdb copy retains only in-frame clones and omits some. This table lists 200,000 to 250,000 clones. The material sequenced was PBMCs. The origin of the receptors is a woman younger than 45 in good health and CMV-seropositive. Both conserved end residues are part of each CDR3. The D gene is left open where the match is weak.

TRBV5-3	TRBJ2-2	17	NA	TGTGCCAGAAGCTTGGCACGGTTAGCGGAGCCCACCGGGGAGCTGTTTTTT	CARSLARLAEPTGELFF
TRBV15	TRBJ2-7	16	TRBD1	TGTGCCACCAGCAGAGATTCCGGGGACAGGGGATACGAGCAGTACTTC	CATSRDSGDRGYEQYF
TRBV14	TRBJ2-7	14	TRBD1	TGTGCCAGCAGCCGTGACAGGGCCGGCTACGAGCAGTACTTC	CASSRDRAGYEQYF
TRBV7-9	TRBJ1-2	17	NA	TGTGCCAGCAGCGTACGGGAAGCCCCGAGGGTTAACTATGGCTACACCTTC	CASSVREAPRVNYGYTF
TRBV4-3	TRBJ1-1	17	NA	TGCGCCAGCAGCCAAGATTCTGGGGGGTGGGCGAACACTGAAGCTTTCTTT	CASSQDSGGWANTEAFF
TRBV4-1	TRBJ2-1	16	TRBD1	TGCGCCAGCAGCCAAGATCCCAGGGGGACCTACAATGAGCAGTTCTTC	CASSQDPRGTYNEQFF
TRBV5-1	TRBJ2-7	15	NA	TGCGCCAGCAGCTCGACCGGGACATTACCCTACGAGCAGTACTTC	CASSSTGTLPYEQYF
TRBV7-8	TRBJ2-2	16	NA	TGTGCCAGCAGTTCAGGGAAGGAGGGCCAGGCCGGGGAGCTGTTTTTT	CASSSGKEGQAGELFF
TRBV19	TRBJ1-2	13	NA	TGTGCCAGTAGTATCGACAGATTCTATGGCTACACCTTC	CASSIDRFYGYTF
TRBV27	TRBJ2-1	12	NA	TGTGCCAGCAGTTTAGGGCCAAATGAGCAGTTCTTC	CASSLGPNEQFF
TRBV18	TRBJ1-3	15	NA	TGTGCCAGCTCACCATTCCGAGAAGTTGGAAACACCATATATTTT	CASSPFREVGNTIYF
TRBV5-6	TRBJ1-1	17	NA	TGTGCCAGCAGCTTGAGTGGGGAAACAGGGCGGCGCACTGAAGCTTTCTTT	CASSLSGETGRRTEAFF
TRBV9	TRBJ1-1	12	NA	TGTGCCAGCAGCGTAGACCAGGGTGAGGCTTTCTTT	CASSVDQGEAFF
TRBV5-4	TRBJ2-3	13	TRBD1	TGTGCCAGCAGCTTGGAAGGGGGCGATACGCAGTATTTT	CASSLEGGDTQYF
TRBV11-3	TRBJ2-7	15	TRBD1	TGTGCCAGCAGCCCGGGACAGGACCCGTTCTACGAGCAGTACTTC	CASSPGQDPFYEQYF
TRBV27	TRBJ1-6	14	NA	TGTGCCAGCAGTTTGGACACCTTCTATTCACCCCTCCACTTT	CASSLDTFYSPLHF
TRBV10-3	TRBJ1-1	16	TRBD1	TGTGCCATCAGTGGTCGGGACAGTTACCCGAACACTGAAGCTTTCTTT	CAISGRDSYPNTEAFF
TRBV7-8	TRBJ2-7	16	TRBD2	TGTGCCAGCAGCTTCTTGACTAGCGGAAGCTCCTACGAGCAGTACTTC	CASSFLTSGSSYEQYF
TRBV7-7	TRBJ2-2	13	TRBD1	TGTGCCACCGGGGACAGGGGATTCGGGGAGCTGTTTTTT	CATGDRGFGELFF
TRBV11-2	TRBJ1-2	13	TRBD1	TGTGCCAGCAGTGACAGGGCTAACTATGGCTACACCTTC	CASSDRANYGYTF
TRBV10-2	TRBJ2-3	16	NA	TGCGCCAGCAGTGAGTTGGAGCGGATTAACACAGATACGCAGTATTTT	CASSELERINTDTQYF
TRBV10-3	TRBJ1-2	14	TRBD1	TGTGCCATCAGTGAGGCACAGGGGGCGGGGGGCTACACCTTC	CAISEAQGAGGYTF
TRBV7-9	TRBJ2-1	15	TRBD1	TGTGCCAGCAGCCCTATGGGGACAGGTAACAATGAGCAGTTCTTC	CASSPMGTGNNEQFF
TRBV6-5	TRBJ1-5	15	TRBD1	TGTGCCAGCAGACCGACAGGGGAAGGCAATCAGCCCCAGCATTTT	CASRPTGEGNQPQHF
TRBV5-1	TRBJ1-4	13	TRBD1	TGCGCCAGCAGCAGCACAGGGGGCGAAAAACTGTTTTTT	CASSSTGGEKLFF
TRBV4-2	TRBJ2-3	16	TRBD2	TGTGCCAGCAGCCAAAAACCCACTAGCGGGAAAGATACGCAGTATTTT	CASSQKPTSGKDTQYF